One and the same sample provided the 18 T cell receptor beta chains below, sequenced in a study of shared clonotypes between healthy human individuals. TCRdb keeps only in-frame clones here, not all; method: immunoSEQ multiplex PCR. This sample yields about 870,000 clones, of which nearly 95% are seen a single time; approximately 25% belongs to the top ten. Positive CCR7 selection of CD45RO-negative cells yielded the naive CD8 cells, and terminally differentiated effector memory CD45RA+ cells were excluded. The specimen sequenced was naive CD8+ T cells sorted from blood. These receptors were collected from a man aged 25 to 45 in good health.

Here the CDR3 reads CASSSSGSGSYEQYF. The CDR3 DNA reads TGTGCCAGCAGCTCTAGCGGGAGCGGGTCCTACGAGCAGTACTTC. The V gene is TRBV7-9, the J gene TRBJ2-7, with TRBD2 identical over 10 bases. This CDR3 has 15 residues. The V segment lost 4 bases and the J segment 1 base; nucleotides outside the gene matches: 4. Germline values: CDR1 SEHNR, CDR2 FQNEAQ (reference sequence).

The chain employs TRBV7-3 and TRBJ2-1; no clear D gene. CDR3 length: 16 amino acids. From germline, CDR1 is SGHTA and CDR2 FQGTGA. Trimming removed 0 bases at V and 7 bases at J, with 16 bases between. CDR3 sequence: CASSLTSQAASNEQFF. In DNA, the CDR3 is TGTGCCAGCAGCTTAACCTCCCAAGCCGCATCGAATGAGCAGTTCTTC.

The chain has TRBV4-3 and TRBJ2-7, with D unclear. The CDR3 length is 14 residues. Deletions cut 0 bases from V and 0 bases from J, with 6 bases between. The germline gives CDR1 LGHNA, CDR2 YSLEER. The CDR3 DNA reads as TGCGCCAGCAGCCAAGAAATGTCCTCCTACGAGCAGTACTTC. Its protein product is CASSQEMSSYEQYF.

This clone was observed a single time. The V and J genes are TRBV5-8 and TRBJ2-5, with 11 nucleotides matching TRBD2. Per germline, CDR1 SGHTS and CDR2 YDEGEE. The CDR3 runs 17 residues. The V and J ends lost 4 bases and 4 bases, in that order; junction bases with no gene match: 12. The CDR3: CASSPFVAGGPGETQYF. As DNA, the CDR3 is TGTGCCAGCAGCCCGTTTGTAGCGGGAGGGCCAGGAGAGACCCAGTACTTC.

The CDR3 sequence is CASSRQSSGNTIYF. The DNA of the CDR3 is TGTGCCAGCAGCCGACAGAGCTCTGGAAACACCATATATTTT. The chain has TRBV28 and TRBJ1-3, with TRBD1 as a possible D gene (5 bases). Germline V gene data show CDR1 as MDHEN and CDR2 as SYDVKM. V lost 6 bases, J lost 0 bases, and 9 bases lay in between. The CDR3 has 14 amino acids.

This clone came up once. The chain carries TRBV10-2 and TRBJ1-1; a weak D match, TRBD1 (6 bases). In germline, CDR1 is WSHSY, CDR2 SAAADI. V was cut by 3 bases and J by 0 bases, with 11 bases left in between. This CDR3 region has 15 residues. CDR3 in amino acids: CASSEWDTMNTEAFF. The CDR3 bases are TGCGCCAGCAGTGAATGGGACACCATGAACACTGAAGCTTTCTTT.

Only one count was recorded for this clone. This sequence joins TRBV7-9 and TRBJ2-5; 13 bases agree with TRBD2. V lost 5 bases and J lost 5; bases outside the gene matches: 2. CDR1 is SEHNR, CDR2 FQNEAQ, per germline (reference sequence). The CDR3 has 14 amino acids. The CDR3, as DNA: TGTGCCAGCAGCGGGACTAGCGGGATGGAGACCCAGTACTTC. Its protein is CASSGTSGMETQYF.

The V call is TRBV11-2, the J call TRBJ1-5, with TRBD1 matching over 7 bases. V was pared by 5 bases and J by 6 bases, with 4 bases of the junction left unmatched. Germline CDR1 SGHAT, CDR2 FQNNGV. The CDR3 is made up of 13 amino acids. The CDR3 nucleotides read TGTGCCAGCAGCGCCAGGGGGTCTCAGCCCCAGCATTTT. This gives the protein CASSARGSQPQHF.

The CDR3 DNA follows: TGTGCCAGCAAAGCGTACGAGCAGTACTTC. Its translation is CASKAYEQYF. V gene TRBV2 combines with J gene TRBJ2-7; D is uncertain. Looked up from germline, CDR1 is SNHLY and CDR2 is FYNNEI. The CDR3 contains 10 residues. The V gene lost 7 bases and the J gene lost 4 bases, with 5 bases spanning the gap.

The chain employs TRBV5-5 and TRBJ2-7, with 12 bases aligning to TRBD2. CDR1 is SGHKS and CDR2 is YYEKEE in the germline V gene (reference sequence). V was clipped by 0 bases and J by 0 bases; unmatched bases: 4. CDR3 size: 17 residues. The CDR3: CASSLGTSGKRSYEQYF. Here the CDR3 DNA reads TGTGCCAGCAGCTTGGGGACTAGCGGGAAACGCTCCTACGAGCAGTACTTC.

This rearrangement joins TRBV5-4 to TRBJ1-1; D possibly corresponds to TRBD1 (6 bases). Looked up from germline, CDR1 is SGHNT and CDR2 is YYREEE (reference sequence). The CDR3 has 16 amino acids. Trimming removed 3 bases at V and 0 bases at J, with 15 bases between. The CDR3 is CASSSPLQGVNTEAFF. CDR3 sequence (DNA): TGTGCCAGCAGCTCGCCCTTACAGGGCGTGAACACTGAAGCTTTCTTT.

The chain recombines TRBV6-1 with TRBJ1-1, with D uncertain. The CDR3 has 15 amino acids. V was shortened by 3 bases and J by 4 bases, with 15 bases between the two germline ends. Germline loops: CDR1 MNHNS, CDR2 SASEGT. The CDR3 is CASSDRVPRGTEAFF. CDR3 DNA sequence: TGTGCCAGCAGTGACCGTGTCCCTCGGGGCACTGAAGCTTTCTTT.

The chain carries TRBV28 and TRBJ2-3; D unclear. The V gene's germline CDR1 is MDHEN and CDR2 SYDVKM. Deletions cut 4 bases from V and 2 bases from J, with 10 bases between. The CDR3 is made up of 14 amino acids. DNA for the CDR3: TGTGCCAGCAGTTCCCCCTTTGACACAGATACGCAGTATTTT. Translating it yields CASSSPFDTDTQYF.

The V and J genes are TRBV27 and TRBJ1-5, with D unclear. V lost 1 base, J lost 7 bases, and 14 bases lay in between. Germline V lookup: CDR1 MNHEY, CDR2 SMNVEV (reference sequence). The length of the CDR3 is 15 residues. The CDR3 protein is CASSLFGWTGQPQHF. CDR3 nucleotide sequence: TGTGCCAGCAGTTTATTTGGGTGGACTGGGCAGCCCCAGCATTTT.

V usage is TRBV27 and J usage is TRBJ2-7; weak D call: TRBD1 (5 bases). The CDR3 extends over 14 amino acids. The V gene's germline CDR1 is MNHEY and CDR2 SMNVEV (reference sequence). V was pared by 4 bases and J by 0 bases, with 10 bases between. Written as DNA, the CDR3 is TGTGCCAGCAGTTCTTGGGGCAGCTCCTACGAGCAGTACTTC. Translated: CASSSWGSSYEQYF.

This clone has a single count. CDR3 coding DNA: TGTGCCAGCAGCTGGGCGACAGGGAATGAGCAGTTCTTC. Its translation is CASSWATGNEQFF. The chain employs TRBV11-3 and TRBJ2-1; 7 nucleotides agree with TRBD1. CDR1 is SGHNT and CDR2 is YENEEA in the germline V gene. V trimming: 4 bases; J trimming: 7 bases; junction bases outside the gene matches: 4. This CDR3 contains 13 residues.

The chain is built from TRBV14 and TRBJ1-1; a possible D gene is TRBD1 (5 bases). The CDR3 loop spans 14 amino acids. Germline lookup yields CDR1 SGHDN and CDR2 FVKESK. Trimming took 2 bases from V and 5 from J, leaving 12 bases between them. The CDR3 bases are TGTGCCAGCAGCCAAACAGGAATTTGGACTGAAGCTTTCTTT. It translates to CASSQTGIWTEAFF.

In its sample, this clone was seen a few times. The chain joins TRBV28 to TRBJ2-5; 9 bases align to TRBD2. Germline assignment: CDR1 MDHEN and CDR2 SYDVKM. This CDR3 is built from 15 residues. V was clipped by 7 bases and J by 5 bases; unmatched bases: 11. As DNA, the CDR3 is TGTGCCAGCACTCAACTTAGCGGGAGTGGGGAGACCCAGTACTTC. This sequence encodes CASTQLSGSGETQYF. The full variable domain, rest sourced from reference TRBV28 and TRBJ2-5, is DVKVTQSSRYLVKRTGEKVFLECVQDMDHENMFWYRQDPGLGLRLIYFSYDVKMKEKGDIPEGYSVSREKKERFSLILESASTNQTSMYLCASTQLSGSGETQYFGPGTRLLVL.